The TCR beta chain under discussion was sequenced for a study of blood T cell repertoires in COVID-19. Looking at the study overall: Sources were T cells, B-cell-depleted T cells, or PBMCs; the material itself was cDNA or gDNA.

Trimming took off 5 bases at V and 13 bases at J, with 14 bases between the two ends. The CDR3 contains 12 residues. The germline V gene has CDR1 SEHNR and CDR2 FQNEAQ (reference sequence). This table comes from immunoSEQ multiplex PCR, and its TCRdb copy is limited to in-frame clones, with some not included. Of a few hundred thousand clones in the sample, 87% were seen once. Source material: PBMCs or T cells enriched from blood (not recorded which). The receptor was isolated from a man in his late teens or twenties with acute COVID-19. This chain links TRBV7-9 with TRBJ1-4; D possibly corresponds to TRBD1 (6 bases). CDR3 coding DNA: TGTGCCAGCAGCCACCCTGGGGGCCCACTGTTTTTT. Translated, it gives CASSHPGGPLFF.